Listed below are T cell receptor beta chains from one sample, sequenced in a study of control samples from healthy donors and cancer patients. Clones were read by immunoSEQ multiplex PCR, and TCRdb kept only the in-frame ones, dropping some. The table records hundreds of thousands of clones, approximately 92% of them present only once. Material for sequencing was PBMCs. These TCRs come from a man between 35 and 55 years old with head and neck cancer. CDR3s include the opening cysteine and the closing phenylalanine or tryptophan. The D gene is left open where the match is weak. The size entry is marked missing in some rows and otherwise reads once, few, many or a size class.

j_call d_call clone_size v_call cdr3_aa cdr3_nt
TRBJ1-1 . . TRBV5-1 CASSWETTGARTEAFF TGCGCCAGCAGTTGGGAAACAACAGGCGCCAGGACTGAAGCTTTCTTT
TRBJ2-2 . . TRBV5-1 CASSPAPQNTGELFF TGCGCCAGCAGCCCTGCCCCACAGAACACCGGGGAGCTGTTTTTT
TRBJ2-7 . . TRBV19 CASSKGGGGAYEQYF TGTGCCAGTAGCAAGGGGGGCGGCGGGGCCTACGAGCAGTACTTC
TRBJ2-7 . . TRBV7-2 CASGQGDSYEQYF TGTGCCAGCGGGCAGGGAGACTCCTACGAGCAGTACTTC
TRBJ2-3 . . TRBV12-5 CASGLDGTRTDTQYF TGTGCTAGTGGTTTGGATGGGACCCGCACAGATACGCAGTATTTT
TRBJ2-5 . . TRBV10-1 CASSKNGLLGETQYF TGCGCCAGCAGCAAGAACGGGCTCCTTGGGGAGACCCAGTACTTC
TRBJ2-5 TRBD1 . TRBV5-1 CASRTRTGKETQYF TGCGCCAGCAGAACCAGGACAGGGAAAGAGACCCAGTACTTC
TRBJ1-1 . . TRBV29-1 CSVGGTNTEAFF TGCAGCGTAGGGGGAACGAACACTGAAGCTTTCTTT
TRBJ1-6 . . TRBV30 CAWKRVIQPSGTLHF TGTGCCTGGAAACGAGTTATACAACCCTCGGGGACCCTCCACTTT
TRBJ2-2 . . TRBV19 CASSYWGERGRRDTGELFF TGTGCCAGTAGCTATTGGGGGGAAAGGGGGCGTCGGGACACCGGGGAGCTGTTTTTT
TRBJ2-3 TRBD2 once TRBV5-4 CASSLALRNSGKNTDTQYF TGTGCCAGCAGCTTGGCCCTCAGAAATAGCGGGAAGAACACAGATACGCAGTATTTT
TRBJ2-1 TRBD2 . TRBV5-1 CASSLPVGGLADNEQFF TGCGCCAGCAGCTTGCCGGTCGGGGGACTAGCTGACAATGAGCAGTTCTTC
TRBJ2-5 TRBD2 . TRBV11-2 CASSWTSGQETQYF TGTGCCAGCAGCTGGACTAGCGGGCAAGAGACCCAGTACTTC
TRBJ1-1 . . TRBV19 CASSMGSGRGTEAFF TGTGCCAGTAGTATGGGGTCGGGACGGGGTACTGAAGCTTTCTTT
TRBJ2-7 . . TRBV5-1 CASSLDSDRDEQYF TGCGCCAGCAGCTTGGATTCCGATCGGGACGAGCAGTACTTC
TRBJ1-4 . . TRBV5-6 CASSLGDGSTTVINEKLFF TGTGCCAGCAGCTTGGGAGACGGGAGTACCACTGTTATTAATGAAAAACTGTTTTTT
TRBJ2-1 . . TRBV24-1 CATSDPSGNEQFF TGTGCCACCAGTGATCCCTCAGGGAATGAGCAGTTCTTC
TRBJ1-2 . . TRBV28 CASSSPRSADYGYTF TGTGCCAGCAGTTCCCCGCGGAGTGCCGACTATGGCTACACCTTC
TRBJ1-2 . . TRBV11-2 CASSPTEGDYGYTF TGTGCCAGCAGCCCCACCGAGGGCGACTATGGCTACACCTTC
TRBJ1-2 . . TRBV6-5 CASSPSEQGYYGYTF TGTGCCAGCAGTCCTTCGGAACAGGGTTACTATGGCTACACCTTC
TRBJ2-7 . . TRBV6-4 CASSEGGSSYEQYF TGTGCCAGCAGTGAGGGCGGAAGCTCCTACGAGCAGTACTTC
TRBJ2-7 . . TRBV6-5 CASSYGAASYEQYF TGTGCCAGCAGTTACGGGGCAGCCTCCTACGAGCAGTACTTC
TRBJ2-7 . once TRBV30 CAWTSGRTVDEQYF TGTGCCTGGACTTCCGGGCGAACGGTCGACGAGCAGTACTTC
TRBJ2-2 . . TRBV5-1 CASIPGADTGELFF TGCGCCAGTATCCCGGGGGCTGACACCGGGGAGCTGTTTTTT
TRBJ1-5 . once TRBV15 CATSRDRNRNQPQHF TGTGCCACCAGCAGAGACCGGAACAGAAATCAGCCCCAGCATTTT
TRBJ1-1 . . TRBV5-6 CASSLEAVNTEAFF TGTGCCAGCAGCTTGGAGGCCGTGAACACTGAAGCTTTCTTT
TRBJ1-6 . . TRBV30 CAWRSSYNSPLHF TGTGCCTGGAGGAGCTCCTATAATTCACCCCTCCACTTT